This T cell receptor beta chain was recorded in a study of blood T cells in healthy people across ages. Next came a second PCR, run for about 7 to 12 cycles, which used a sample-barcoded 5' primer along with a J-beta primer mix. One entry per CDR3 protein results from TCRdb running MiXCR on the 5' RACE reads. The sample consists of 1.4 million to 1.5 million distinct CDR3 sequences, around two fifths of them appearing once. The V end was cut by 0 bases, the J end by 6 bases, with 14 bases between. This CDR3 is built from 15 residues. Germline V gene lookup returns CDR1 SGHDN and CDR2 FVKESK. This chain joins TRBV14 and TRBJ1-1, with D uncertain. The receptor comes from a woman in her late teens or twenties in good health. The material sequenced was blood. CDR3 DNA sequence: TGTGCCAGCAGCCAAGATTTAGGTAACTTAGCTGAAGCTTTCTTT. Protein product: CASSQDLGNLAEAFF.